The 11 T cell receptor beta chains below come from one sample, sequenced in a study. One entry per CDR3 protein results from TCRdb running MiXCR on the RT-PCR reads. The sample has about 680,000 distinct CDR3 sequences; 13% to 15% are singletons. The specimen was memory CD4+ T cells from blood. The receptor source for this set is a female donor in good health, serving as a healthy control.

A few counts support this clonotype. V usage is TRBV5-8 and J usage is TRBJ1-1; TRBD1 is a possible D gene (5 bases). V was pared by 2 bases and J by 6 bases, with 17 bases between. Germline CDR1 SGHTS, CDR2 YDEGEE. The CDR3 totals 15 residues. The CDR3 is CASSLGATGVAEAFF. As DNA, the CDR3 is TGTGCCAGCAGCTTAGGGGCAACGGGGGTCGCTGAAGCTTTCTTT.

This clonotype turned up a few times. CDR3 protein: CASSPRGNSVQYF. CDR3 DNA: TGTGCCAGCAGCCCGCGAGGGAATTCAGTGCAGTATTTT. The V call is TRBV3-1, the J call TRBJ2-3, with D perhaps TRBD2 (5 bases). V lost 4 bases, J lost 11 bases, and 16 bases lay in between. Per germline, CDR1 LGHDT and CDR2 YNNKEL (reference sequence). The CDR3 extends over 13 amino acids.

Points on this clonotype: Relative to the germline gene, one junction end is altered; a read error may explain this. J is TRBJ2-1 and V is TRBV11-2; a weak D match, TRBD2 (5 bases). This CDR3 comprises 16 residues. Looked up from germline, CDR1 is SGHAT and CDR2 is FQNNGV. CDR3 region: CASSEDEGGSYNEQFF. CDR3 coding DNA: TGCGCCAGCAGCGAAGATGAGGGTGGCTCCTACAATGAGCAGTTCTTC.

The J gene is TRBJ2-1, the V gene TRBV7-2; D gene ambiguous. V was shortened by 0 bases and J by 4 bases, with 16 bases between the two germline ends. The length of the CDR3 is 17 residues. CDR1 and CDR2 (germline): SGHTA, FQGNSA. The CDR3 loop reads CASSLAGSGPPYNEQFF. DNA of the CDR3: TGTGCCAGCAGCTTAGCGGGTTCGGGTCCACCGTACAATGAGCAGTTCTTC.

There are a few counts of this clonotype. This chain links TRBV6-5 with TRBJ1-2; D possibly corresponds to TRBD1 (5 bases). The CDR3 has 16 residues. The germline V gene encodes CDR1 MNHEY and CDR2 SVGAGI. V lost 0 bases and J 2 bases, leaving 13 bases between the germline ends. The chain's CDR3 is CASSYSRSGPNYGYTF. The CDR3 nucleotides read TGTGCCAGCAGTTACTCGCGGTCGGGGCCGAACTATGGCTACACCTTC.

This clonotype came up many times. This sequence joins TRBV12-3 or TRBV12-4 and TRBJ2-7; 9 nucleotides match TRBD1. The CDR3 runs 14 residues. With V trimmed by 6 bases and J by 6 bases, 9 bases remained unmatched. In nucleotides, the CDR3 is TGTGCCAGCAGCCGGACAGGGGCTGTCTCCGAGCAGTACTTC. Its translation is CASSRTGAVSEQYF.

This clonotype was seen more than once but under ten times. The V call is TRBV7-3, the J call TRBJ2-3; D is unclear. The V and J ends lost 2 bases and 6 bases respectively, with 12 bases between them. The CDR3 loop spans 14 amino acids. Germline V gene data show CDR1 as SGHTA and CDR2 as FQGTGA. The CDR3 DNA reads TGTGCCAGCAGCTTAGTGCACGGAGAGGATACGCAGTATTTT. Amino acids: CASSLVHGEDTQYF. Full variable domain (rest looked up from reference TRBV7-3 and TRBJ2-3): GAGVSQTPSNKVTEKGKYVELRCDPISGHTALYWYRQSLGQGPEFLIYFQGTGAADDSGLPNDRFFAVRPEGSVSTLKIQRTERGDSAVYLCASSLVHGEDTQYFGPGTRLTVL.

This clonotype was counted many times. The rearrangement links TRBV12-3 or TRBV12-4 to TRBJ1-2; possible D gene TRBD1, 5 bases. This CDR3 region has 14 residues. Trimming cost V 4 bases and J 0 bases, with 9 bases left between them. CDR3 nucleotide sequence: TGTGCCAGCAGTTGGACACTAGCTAACTATGGCTACACCTTC. Translation gives CASSWTLANYGYTF.

V is TRBV24-1 and J is TRBJ2-7; TRBD1 is a possible D gene (6 bases). The V end was cut by 3 bases, the J end by 7 bases, with 18 bases between. The CDR3 length is 15 residues. Germline V gene sequence: CDR1 KGHDR, CDR2 SFDVKD. CDR3 protein: CATSDPRPGTPEQYF. CDR3 coding DNA: TGTGCCACCAGTGATCCTCGACCCGGGACACCAGAGCAGTACTTC.

This chain links TRBV20-1 with TRBJ1-1, with D possibly matching TRBD1 (5 bases). From germline, CDR1 is DFQATT and CDR2 SNEGSKA (reference sequence). The CDR3 covers 14 residues. Deletions cut 0 bases from V and 6 bases from J, with 14 bases between. CDR3 nucleotide sequence: TGCAGTGCTAGAGATCGACGGGGCGAGCCTGAAGCTTTCTTT. As protein: CSARDRRGEPEAFF.

The rearrangement links TRBV20-1 to TRBJ2-1; TRBD2 agrees at 7 bases. There are 16 residues in the CDR3. The germline CDR1 and CDR2 sequences are DFQATT and SNEGSKA (reference sequence). After removal of 4 bases from V and 6 bases from J, the junction contained 15 bases not matched to a gene. CDR3 sequence: CSATGRDSGLSNEQFF. CDR3 nucleotides: TGCAGTGCTACGGGTCGGGATAGCGGGCTTAGCAATGAGCAGTTCTTC.